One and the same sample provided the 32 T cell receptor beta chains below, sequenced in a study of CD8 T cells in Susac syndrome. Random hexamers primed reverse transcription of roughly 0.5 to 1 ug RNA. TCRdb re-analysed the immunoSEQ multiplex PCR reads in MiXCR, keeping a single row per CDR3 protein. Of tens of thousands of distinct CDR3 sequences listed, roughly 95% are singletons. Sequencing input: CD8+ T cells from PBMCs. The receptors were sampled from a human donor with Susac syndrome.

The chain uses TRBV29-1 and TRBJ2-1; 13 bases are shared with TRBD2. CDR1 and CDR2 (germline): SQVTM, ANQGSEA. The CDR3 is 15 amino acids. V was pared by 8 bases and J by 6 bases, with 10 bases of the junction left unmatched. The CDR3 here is CSTTSGGAERNEQFF. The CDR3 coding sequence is TGCAGCACAACTAGCGGGGGGGCGGAGCGCAATGAGCAGTTCTTC.

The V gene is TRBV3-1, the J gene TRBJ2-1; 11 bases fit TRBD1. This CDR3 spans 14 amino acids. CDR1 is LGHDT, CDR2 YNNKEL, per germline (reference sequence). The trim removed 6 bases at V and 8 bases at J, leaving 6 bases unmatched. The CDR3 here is CASRRRTGGYEQFF. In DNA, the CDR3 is TGTGCCAGCAGGCGGAGGACAGGGGGCTATGAGCAGTTCTTC.

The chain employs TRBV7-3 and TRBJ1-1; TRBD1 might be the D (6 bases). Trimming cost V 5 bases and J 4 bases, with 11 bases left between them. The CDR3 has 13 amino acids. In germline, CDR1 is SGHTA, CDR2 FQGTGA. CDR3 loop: CASSQGGFTEAFF. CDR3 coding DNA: TGTGCCAGCAGCCAAGGGGGTTTCACTGAAGCTTTCTTT.

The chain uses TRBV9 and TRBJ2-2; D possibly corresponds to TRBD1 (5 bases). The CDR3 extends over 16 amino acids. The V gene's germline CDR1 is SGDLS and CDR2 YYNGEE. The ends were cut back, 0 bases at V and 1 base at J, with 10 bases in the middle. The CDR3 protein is CASSVEARGNTGELFF. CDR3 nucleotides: TGTGCCAGCAGCGTAGAGGCTAGGGGGAACACCGGGGAGCTGTTTTTT.

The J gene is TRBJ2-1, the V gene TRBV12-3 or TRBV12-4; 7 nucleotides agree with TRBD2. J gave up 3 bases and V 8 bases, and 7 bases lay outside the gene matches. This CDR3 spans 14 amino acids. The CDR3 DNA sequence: TGTGCCAGCTGTACTAGCGAGGACTACAATGAGCAGTTCTTC. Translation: CASCTSEDYNEQFF.

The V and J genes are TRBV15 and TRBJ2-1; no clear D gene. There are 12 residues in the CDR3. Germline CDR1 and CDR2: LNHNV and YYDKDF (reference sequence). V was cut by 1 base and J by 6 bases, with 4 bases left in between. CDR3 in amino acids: CATSRASNEQFF. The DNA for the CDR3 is TGTGCCACCAGCAGAGCTAGCAATGAGCAGTTCTTC.

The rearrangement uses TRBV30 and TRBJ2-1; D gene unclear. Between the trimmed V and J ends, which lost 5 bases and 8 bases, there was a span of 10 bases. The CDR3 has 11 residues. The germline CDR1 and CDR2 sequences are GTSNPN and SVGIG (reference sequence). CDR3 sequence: CAWLFGDEQFF. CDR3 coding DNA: TGTGCCTGGTTATTTGGGGATGAGCAGTTCTTC. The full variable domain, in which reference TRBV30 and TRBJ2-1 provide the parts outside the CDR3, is SQTIHQWPATLVQPVGSPLSLECTVEGTSNPNLYWYRQAAGRGLQLLFYSVGIGQISSEVPQNLSASRPQDRQFILSSKKLLLSDSGFYLCAWLFGDEQFFGPGTRLTVL.

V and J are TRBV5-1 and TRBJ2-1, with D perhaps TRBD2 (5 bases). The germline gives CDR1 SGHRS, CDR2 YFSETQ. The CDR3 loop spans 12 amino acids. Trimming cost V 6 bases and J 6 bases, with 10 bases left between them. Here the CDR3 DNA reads TGCGCCAGCACCCTTGGGAGCAATGAGCAGTTCTTC. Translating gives CASTLGSNEQFF.

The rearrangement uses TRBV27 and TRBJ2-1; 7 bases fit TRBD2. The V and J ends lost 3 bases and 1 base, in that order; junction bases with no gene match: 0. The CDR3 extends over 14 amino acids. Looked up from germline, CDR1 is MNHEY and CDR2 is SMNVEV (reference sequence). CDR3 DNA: TGTGCCAGCAGTTTCGGGGGGTCCTACAATGAGCAGTTCTTC. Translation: CASSFGGSYNEQFF.

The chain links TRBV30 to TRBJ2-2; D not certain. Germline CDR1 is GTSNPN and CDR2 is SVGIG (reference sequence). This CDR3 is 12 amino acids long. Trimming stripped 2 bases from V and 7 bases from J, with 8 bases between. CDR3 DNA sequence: TGTGCCTGGAGTAGAGGTAGCGGGGAGCTGTTTTTT. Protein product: CAWSRGSGELFF. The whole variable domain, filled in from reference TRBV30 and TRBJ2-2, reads SQTIHQWPATLVQPVGSPLSLECTVEGTSNPNLYWYRQAAGRGLQLLFYSVGIGQISSEVPQNLSASRPQDRQFILSSKKLLLSDSGFYLCAWSRGSGELFFGEGSRLTVL.

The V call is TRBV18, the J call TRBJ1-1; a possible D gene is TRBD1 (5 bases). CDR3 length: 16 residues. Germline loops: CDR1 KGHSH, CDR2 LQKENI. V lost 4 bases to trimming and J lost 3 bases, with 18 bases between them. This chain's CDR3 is CASSLTGDGADTEAFF. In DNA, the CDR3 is TGTGCCAGCTCACTAACCGGGGATGGGGCTGACACTGAAGCTTTCTTT.

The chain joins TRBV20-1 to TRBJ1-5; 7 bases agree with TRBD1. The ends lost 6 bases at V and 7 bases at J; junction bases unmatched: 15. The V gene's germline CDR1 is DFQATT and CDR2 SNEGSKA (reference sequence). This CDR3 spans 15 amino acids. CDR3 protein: CSAKDRVRPLQPQHF. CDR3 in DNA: TGCAGTGCCAAAGACAGGGTCAGGCCTCTCCAGCCCCAGCATTTT.

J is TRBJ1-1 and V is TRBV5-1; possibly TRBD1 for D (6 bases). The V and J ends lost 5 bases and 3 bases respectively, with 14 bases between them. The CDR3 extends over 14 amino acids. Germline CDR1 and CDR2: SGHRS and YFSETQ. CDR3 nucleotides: TGCGCCAGCAGGGGGCCTGGGGGCGACACTGAAGCTTTCTTT. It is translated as CASRGPGGDTEAFF. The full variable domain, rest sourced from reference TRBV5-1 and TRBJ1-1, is KAGVTQTPRYLIKTRGQQVTLSCSPISGHRSVSWYQQTPGQGLQFLFEYFSETQRNKGNFPGRFSGRQFSNSRSEMNVSTLELGDSALYLCASRGPGGDTEAFFGQGTRLTVV.

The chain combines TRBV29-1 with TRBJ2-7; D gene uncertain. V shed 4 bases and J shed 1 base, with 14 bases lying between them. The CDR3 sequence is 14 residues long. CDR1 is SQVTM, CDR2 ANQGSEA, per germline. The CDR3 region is CSVVPQNVSYEQYF. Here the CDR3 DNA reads TGCAGCGTTGTGCCCCAGAATGTGTCCTACGAGCAGTACTTC.

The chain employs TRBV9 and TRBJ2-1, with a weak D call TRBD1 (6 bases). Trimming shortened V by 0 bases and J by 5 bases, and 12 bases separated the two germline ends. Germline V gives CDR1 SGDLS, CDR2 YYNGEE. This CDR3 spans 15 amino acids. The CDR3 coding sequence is TGTGCCAGCAGCGTAGTAACAGGGCTCAACAATGAGCAGTTCTTC. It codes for CASSVVTGLNNEQFF.

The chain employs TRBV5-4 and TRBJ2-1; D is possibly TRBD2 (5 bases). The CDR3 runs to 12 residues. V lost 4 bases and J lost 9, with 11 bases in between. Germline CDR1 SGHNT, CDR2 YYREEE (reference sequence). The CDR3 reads CASSLTTAEQFF. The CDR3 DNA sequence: TGTGCCAGCAGCCTGACTACGGCTGAGCAGTTCTTC.

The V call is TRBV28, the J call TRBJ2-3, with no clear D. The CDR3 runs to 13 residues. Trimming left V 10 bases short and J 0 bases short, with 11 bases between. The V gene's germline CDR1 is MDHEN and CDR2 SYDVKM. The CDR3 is CATRHYSTDTQYF. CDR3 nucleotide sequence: TGTGCCACCAGACATTATAGCACAGATACGCAGTATTTT.

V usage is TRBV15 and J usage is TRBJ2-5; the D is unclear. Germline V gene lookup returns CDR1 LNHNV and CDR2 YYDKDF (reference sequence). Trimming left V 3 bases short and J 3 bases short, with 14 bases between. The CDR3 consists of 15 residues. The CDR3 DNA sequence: TGTGCCACCAGCAGCGCGAGTGGCGGAGAAGAGACCCAGTACTTC. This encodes CATSSASGGEETQYF. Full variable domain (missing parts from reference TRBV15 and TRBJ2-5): DAMVIQNPRYQVTQFGKPVTLSCSQTLNHNVMYWYQQKSSQAPKLLFHYYDKDFNNEADTPDNFQSRRPNTSFCFLDIRSPGLGDTAMYLCATSSASGGEETQYFGPGTRLLVL.

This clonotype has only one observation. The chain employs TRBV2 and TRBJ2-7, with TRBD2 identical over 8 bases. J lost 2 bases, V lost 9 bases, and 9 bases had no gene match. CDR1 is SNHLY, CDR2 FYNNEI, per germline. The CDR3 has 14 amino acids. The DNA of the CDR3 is TGTGCCAGATCTACTAGCGGCTCCCCCTACGAGCAGTACTTC. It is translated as CARSTSGSPYEQYF.

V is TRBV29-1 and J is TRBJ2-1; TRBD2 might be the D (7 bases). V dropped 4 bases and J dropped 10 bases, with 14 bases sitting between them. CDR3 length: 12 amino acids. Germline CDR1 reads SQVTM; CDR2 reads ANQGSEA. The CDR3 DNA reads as TGCAGCGTTGGGGGGGGGCCCAGGGAGCAGTTCTTC. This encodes CSVGGGPREQFF.

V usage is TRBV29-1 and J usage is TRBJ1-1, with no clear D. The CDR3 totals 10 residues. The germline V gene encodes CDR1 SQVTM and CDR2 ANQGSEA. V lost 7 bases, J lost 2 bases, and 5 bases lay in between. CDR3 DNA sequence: TGCAGCGCTACTAACACTGAAGCTTTCTTT. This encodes CSATNTEAFF.

The CDR3 protein is CASSFRSEHMNTEAFF. CDR3 bases: TGTGCCAGCAGCTTTAGGTCAGAACACATGAACACTGAAGCTTTCTTT. J is TRBJ1-1 and V is TRBV7-9; D is undetermined. The CDR3 length is 16 residues. CDR1 SEHNR and CDR2 FQNEAQ come from the germline V gene (reference sequence). V lost 3 bases to trimming and J lost 0 bases, with 14 bases between them. Full variable domain (outside the CDR3, taken from reference TRBV7-9 and TRBJ1-1): DTGVSQNPRHKITKRGQNVTFRCDPISEHNRLYWYRQTLGQGPEFLTYFQNEAQLEKSRLLSDRFSAERPKGSFSTLEIQRTEQGDSAMYLCASSFRSEHMNTEAFFGQGTRLTVV.

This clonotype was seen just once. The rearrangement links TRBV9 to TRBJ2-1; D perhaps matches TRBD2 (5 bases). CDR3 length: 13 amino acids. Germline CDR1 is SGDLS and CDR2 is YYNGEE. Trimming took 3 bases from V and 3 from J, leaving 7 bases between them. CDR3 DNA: TGTGCCAGCAGCGGAGACTACTACAATGAGCAGTTCTTC. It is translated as CASSGDYYNEQFF.

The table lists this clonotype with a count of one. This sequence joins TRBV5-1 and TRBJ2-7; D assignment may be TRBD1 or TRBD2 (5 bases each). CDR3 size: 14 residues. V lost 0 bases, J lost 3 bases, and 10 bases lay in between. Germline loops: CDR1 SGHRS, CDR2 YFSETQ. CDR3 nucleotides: TGCGCCAGCAGCTTGGATGGGGGTGGCTACGAGCAGTACTTC. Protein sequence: CASSLDGGGYEQYF. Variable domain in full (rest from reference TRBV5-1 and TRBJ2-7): KAGVTQTPRYLIKTRGQQVTLSCSPISGHRSVSWYQQTPGQGLQFLFEYFSETQRNKGNFPGRFSGRQFSNSRSEMNVSTLELGDSALYLCASSLDGGGYEQYFGPGTRLTVT.

The CDR3 nucleotides read TGTGCCAGCAGCGTGGGGGGGAAAGGCGAGCAGTACTTC. It codes for CASSVGGKGEQYF. The chain has TRBV9 and TRBJ2-7, with TRBD2 matching over 7 bases. Per the germline V gene, CDR1 is SGDLS and CDR2 is YYNGEE. The CDR3 consists of 13 residues. Unmatched junction bases numbered 5, after V lost 2 bases and J lost 6 bases.

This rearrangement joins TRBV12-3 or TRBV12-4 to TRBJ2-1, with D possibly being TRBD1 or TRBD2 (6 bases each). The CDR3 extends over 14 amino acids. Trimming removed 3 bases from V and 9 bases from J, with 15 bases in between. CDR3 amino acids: CASSFFTGAVEQFF. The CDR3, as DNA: TGTGCCAGCAGTTTTTTTACGGGGGCGGTTGAGCAGTTCTTC.

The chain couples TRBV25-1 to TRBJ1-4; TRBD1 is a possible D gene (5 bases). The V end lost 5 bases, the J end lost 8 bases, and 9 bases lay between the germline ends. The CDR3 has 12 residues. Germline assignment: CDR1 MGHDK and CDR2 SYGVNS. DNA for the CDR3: TGTGCCAGCAGTTGGGGCGCCGAAAAACTGTTTTTT. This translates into CASSWGAEKLFF.

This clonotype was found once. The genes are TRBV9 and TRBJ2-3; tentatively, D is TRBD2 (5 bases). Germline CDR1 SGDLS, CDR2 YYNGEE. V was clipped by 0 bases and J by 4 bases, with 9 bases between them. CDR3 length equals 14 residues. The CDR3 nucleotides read TGTGCCAGCAGCGTAGGTAGAGCGGCAGATACGCAGTATTTT. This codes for CASSVGRAADTQYF.

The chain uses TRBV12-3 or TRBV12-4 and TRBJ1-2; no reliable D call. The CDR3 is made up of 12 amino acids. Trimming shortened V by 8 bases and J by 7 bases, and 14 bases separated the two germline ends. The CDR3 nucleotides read TGTGCCAGCGACGCCACACGAGGTGGCTACACCTTC. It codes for CASDATRGGYTF.

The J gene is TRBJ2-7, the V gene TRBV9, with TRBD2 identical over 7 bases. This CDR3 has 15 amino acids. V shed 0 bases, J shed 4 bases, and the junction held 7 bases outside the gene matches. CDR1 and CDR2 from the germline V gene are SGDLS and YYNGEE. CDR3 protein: CASSVALGEGYEQYF. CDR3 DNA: TGTGCCAGCAGCGTAGCTTTGGGGGAGGGGTACGAGCAGTACTTC.

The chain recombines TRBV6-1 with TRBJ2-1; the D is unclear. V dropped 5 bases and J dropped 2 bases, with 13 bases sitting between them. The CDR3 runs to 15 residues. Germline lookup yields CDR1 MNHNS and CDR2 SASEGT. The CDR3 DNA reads TGTGCCAGCAGTCTGAGCACCCTGGCCTACAATGAGCAGTTCTTC. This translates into CASSLSTLAYNEQFF.

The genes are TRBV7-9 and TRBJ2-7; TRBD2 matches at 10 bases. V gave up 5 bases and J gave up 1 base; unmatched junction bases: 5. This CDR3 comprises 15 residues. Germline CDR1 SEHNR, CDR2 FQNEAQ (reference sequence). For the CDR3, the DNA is TGTGCCAGCAGCCCTACTAGCGGGGCATCCTACGAGCAGTACTTC. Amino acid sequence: CASSPTSGASYEQYF.